This T cell receptor (beta chain) was found in a study of T cell responses to AZD1222 COVID-19 vaccine. Notes on this clone: Its antigen is undetermined.

The repertoire was sequenced with immunoSEQ multiplex PCR; TCRdb's copy has only in-frame clones and lacks some. Here the sample spans about 140,000 clones, around 92% being singletons. Germline CDR1 reads ENHRY; CDR2 reads SYGVKD. The CDR3 covers 13 residues. Trimming stripped 2 bases from V and 2 bases from J, with 6 bases between. Whole-study results and caveats: At 160-218 and 743-854, vaccine-associated CD4 TCRs were dominant, and they spanned spike.

The rearrangement uses TRBV10-3 and TRBJ1-2; D is perhaps TRBD1 (6 bases). Sequences were derived from peripheral blood, sampled on day 0 of AZD1222 vaccination. The clonotype comes from an adult in good health. The CDR3 here is CAISEGQNYGYTF. CDR3 nucleotides: TGTGCCATCAGTGAGGGACAGAACTATGGCTACACCTTC.